This T cell receptor (beta chain) originates from a study of regulatory T cells in long-lasting Graves disease. Background on the study: Recently diagnosed Graves' patients had received antithyroid drugs for under 3 months.

Points on this clonotype: Its specificity is not known.

The time point: newly diagnosed GD, antithyroid drugs for less than 3 months. PBMC-derived RNA was used for the TCR library. Whole-study results and caveats: Patients with persistent Graves' had lower TCR diversity than newly diagnosed patients. Small numbers of samples may have cut accuracy. There were preferences for TRBV28, TRBJ1-2 and TRBJ2-5 in persistent disease.

In building TCR beta libraries, iRepertoire HTBI primers were used together with Arm-PCR of CDR3 regions. One entry per CDR3 protein results from TCRdb running MiXCR on the multiplex PCR reads. The table includes about 620,000 distinct CDR3 sequences, 16% detected once. V was pared by 1 base and J by 3 bases, with 7 bases between. Germline lookup yields CDR1 MGHRA and CDR2 YSYEKL. This CDR3 is 14 amino acids long. The same data also went into a second study, on T cells in Graves' hyperthyroidism and ophthalmopathy.

The material sequenced was peripheral blood mononuclear cells (PBMCs), taken at new diagnosis, from a patient treated with antithyroid drugs. The source is a woman aged 25-40 years with Graves disease. V gene TRBV4-1 combines with J gene TRBJ1-5; D may be TRBD1 (5 bases). The CDR3 is CASSQVRDNQPQHF. The CDR3 region has the DNA TGCGCCAGCAGCCAAGTCAGGGACAATCAGCCCCAGCATTTT.